This T cell receptor (beta chain) derives from a study of T cell responses to AZD1222 COVID-19 vaccine. V gave up 6 bases and J gave up 0 bases; unmatched junction bases: 9. Per the germline V gene, CDR1 is SGHKS and CDR2 is YYEKEE (reference sequence). This CDR3 region has 15 residues. The assay was immunoSEQ multiplex PCR, and TCRdb's table has in-frame clones only and misses some. The sample includes roughly 150,000 clones, about 92% of them seen just once. For this clone: What it binds is unknown.

The study's findings and limits: There were vaccine-associated CD4 TCRs across spike, dominant at 160-218 and 743-854. Clonal diversity may have been underestimated, and the donors were mostly white British, with more females than males. Just 5 or 6 AZD1222 recipients tested seropositive at baseline.

The sample was peripheral blood, taken on day 0 of AZD1222 vaccination. The clonotype originates from an adult in good health. The chain uses TRBV5-5 and TRBJ2-7, with 7 bases matching TRBD1. The CDR3 sequence: CASTSRGTDSYEQYF. CDR3 nucleotides: TGTGCCAGCACCTCTAGGGGGACAGACTCCTACGAGCAGTACTTC.